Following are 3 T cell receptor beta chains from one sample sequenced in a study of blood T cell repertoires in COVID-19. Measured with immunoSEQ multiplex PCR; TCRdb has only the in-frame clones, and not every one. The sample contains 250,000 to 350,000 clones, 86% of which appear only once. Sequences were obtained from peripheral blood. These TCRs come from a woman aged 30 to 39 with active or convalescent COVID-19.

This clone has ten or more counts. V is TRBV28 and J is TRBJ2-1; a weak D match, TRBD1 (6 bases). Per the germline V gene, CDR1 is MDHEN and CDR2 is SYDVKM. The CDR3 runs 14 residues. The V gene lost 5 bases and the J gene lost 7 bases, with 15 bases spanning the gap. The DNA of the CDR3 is TGTGCCAGCAGTCTTAAGGGGGATGTGAATGAGCAGTTCTTC. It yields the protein CASSLKGDVNEQFF.

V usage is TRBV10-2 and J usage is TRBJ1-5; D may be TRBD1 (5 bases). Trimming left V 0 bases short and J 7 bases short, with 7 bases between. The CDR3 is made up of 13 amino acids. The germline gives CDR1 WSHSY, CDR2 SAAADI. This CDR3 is CASSESSGQPQHF. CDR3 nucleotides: TGCGCCAGCAGTGAGTCTTCAGGGCAGCCCCAGCATTTT.

The CDR3 is CASTNGAGANYGYTF. The CDR3 region has the DNA TGTGCCAGCACCAACGGGGCAGGGGCAAACTATGGCTACACCTTC. The J gene is TRBJ1-2, the V gene TRBV6-6; a possible D gene is TRBD1 (6 bases). This CDR3 is 15 amino acids long. The V gene's germline CDR1 is MNHNY and CDR2 SVGAGI (reference sequence). The germline V and J ends were trimmed by 7 bases and 2 bases, with 17 bases remaining between them.